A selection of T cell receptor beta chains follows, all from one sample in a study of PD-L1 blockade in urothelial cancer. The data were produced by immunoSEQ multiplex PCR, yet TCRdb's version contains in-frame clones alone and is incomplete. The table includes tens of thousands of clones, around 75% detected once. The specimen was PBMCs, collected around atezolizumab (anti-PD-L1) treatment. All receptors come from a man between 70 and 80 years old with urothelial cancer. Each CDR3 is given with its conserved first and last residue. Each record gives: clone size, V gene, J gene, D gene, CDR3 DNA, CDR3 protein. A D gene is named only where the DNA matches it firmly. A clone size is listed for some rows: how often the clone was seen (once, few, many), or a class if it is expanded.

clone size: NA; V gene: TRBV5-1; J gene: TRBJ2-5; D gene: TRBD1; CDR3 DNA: TGCGCCAGCTTGGCGATACCGGGACAGCAAGAGACCCAGTACTTC; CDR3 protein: CASLAIPGQQETQYF
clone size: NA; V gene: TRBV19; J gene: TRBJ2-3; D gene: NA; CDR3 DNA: TGTGCCAGTAGTACCGGGTTGGGCACAGATACGCAGTATTTT; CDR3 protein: CASSTGLGTDTQYF
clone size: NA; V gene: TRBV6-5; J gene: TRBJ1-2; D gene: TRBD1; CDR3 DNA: TGTGCCAGCAGTTACCGGGGACAGGGGGCGCGTGGCTACACCTTC; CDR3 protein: CASSYRGQGARGYTF
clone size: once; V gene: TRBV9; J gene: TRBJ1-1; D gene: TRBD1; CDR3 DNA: TGTGCCAGCAGCTTACTGGAGACAGGGACCTCTGAAGCTTTCTTT; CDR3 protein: CASSLLETGTSEAFF
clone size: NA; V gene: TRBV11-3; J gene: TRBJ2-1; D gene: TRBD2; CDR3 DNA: TGTGCCAGCAGCTTAGGAAGCGAGCGGGGGGAGCAGTTCTTC; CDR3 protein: CASSLGSERGEQFF
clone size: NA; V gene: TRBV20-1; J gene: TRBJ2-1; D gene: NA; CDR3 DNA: TGCAGTGTCAGGGGGAGGTATGAGCAGTTCTTC; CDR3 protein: CSVRGRYEQFF
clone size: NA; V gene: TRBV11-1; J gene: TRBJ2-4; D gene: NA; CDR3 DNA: TGTGCCAGCAGCTTAAACGACCGGGGGGCCAAAAACATTCAGTACTTC; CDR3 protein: CASSLNDRGAKNIQYF
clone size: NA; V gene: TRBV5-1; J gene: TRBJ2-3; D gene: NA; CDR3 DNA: TGCGCCAGCACCCTGGGGAGTAGCACAGATACGCAGTATTTT; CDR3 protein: CASTLGSSTDTQYF
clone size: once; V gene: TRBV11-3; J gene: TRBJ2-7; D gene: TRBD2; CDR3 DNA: TGTGCCAGCAGCCTAGATCGGGGGGACGAGCAGTACTTC; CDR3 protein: CASSLDRGDEQYF
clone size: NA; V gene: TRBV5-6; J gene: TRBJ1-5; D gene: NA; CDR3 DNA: TGTGCCAGCAGCTTGACGGGAATAAATCAGCCCCAGCATTTT; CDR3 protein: CASSLTGINQPQHF
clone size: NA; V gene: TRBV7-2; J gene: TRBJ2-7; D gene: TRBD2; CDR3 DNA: TGTGCCAGCAGCCGATGGGGGGGGAACTACGAGCAGTACTTC; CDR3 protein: CASSRWGGNYEQYF
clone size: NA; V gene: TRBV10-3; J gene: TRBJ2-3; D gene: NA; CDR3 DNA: TGTGCCATCGGGGCAGGGGGCACAGATACGCAGTATTTT; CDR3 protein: CAIGAGGTDTQYF
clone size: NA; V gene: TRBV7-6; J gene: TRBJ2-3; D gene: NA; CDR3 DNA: TGTGCCAGCAGCCCACTTTCTAGCACAGATACGCAGTATTTT; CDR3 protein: CASSPLSSTDTQYF
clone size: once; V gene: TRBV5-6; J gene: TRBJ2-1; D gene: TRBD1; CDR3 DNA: TGTGCCAGCAGCCGGAGGACAGGGGCCGGGTACAATGAGCAGTTCTTC; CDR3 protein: CASSRRTGAGYNEQFF
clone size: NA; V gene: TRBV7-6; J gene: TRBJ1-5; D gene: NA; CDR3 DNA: TGTGCCAGCAGCTTAGCAGTCAGTAATCAGCCCCAGCATTTT; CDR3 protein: CASSLAVSNQPQHF
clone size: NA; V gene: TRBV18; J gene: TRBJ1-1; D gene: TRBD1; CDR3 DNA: TGTGCCACTCGGAGACAGGGCAACACTGAAGCTTTCTTT; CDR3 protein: CATRRQGNTEAFF
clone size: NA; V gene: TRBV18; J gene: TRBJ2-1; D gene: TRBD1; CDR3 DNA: TGTGCCAGCTCATCAACCGGGACAGGGGGCTACAATGAGCAGTTCTTC; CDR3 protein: CASSSTGTGGYNEQFF
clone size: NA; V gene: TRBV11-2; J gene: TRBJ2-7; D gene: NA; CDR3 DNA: TGTGCCAGCAGCTTAGGAGGGTCGGAGCAGTACTTC; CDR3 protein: CASSLGGSEQYF
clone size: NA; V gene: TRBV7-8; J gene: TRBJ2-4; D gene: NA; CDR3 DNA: TGTGCCAGCAGCTTAGCCAGAACAGGGTACATTCAGTACTTC; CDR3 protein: CASSLARTGYIQYF
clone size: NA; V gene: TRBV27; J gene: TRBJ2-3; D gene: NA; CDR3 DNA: TGTGCCAGTATCGACCGAGGCCCATGGAGTCCAGATACGCAGTATTTT; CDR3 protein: CASIDRGPWSPDTQYF
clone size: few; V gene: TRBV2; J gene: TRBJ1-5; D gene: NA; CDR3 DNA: TGTGCCAGCCGGGGGTCTAATCAGCCCCAGCATTTT; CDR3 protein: CASRGSNQPQHF
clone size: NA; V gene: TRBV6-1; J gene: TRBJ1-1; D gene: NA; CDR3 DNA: TGTGCCAGCAGGAGCACTGAAGCTTTCTTT; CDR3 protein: CASRSTEAFF
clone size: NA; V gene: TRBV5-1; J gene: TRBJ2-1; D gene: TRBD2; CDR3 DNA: TGCGCCAGCAGCTTGTCCAGCGGGGGGGCAAATGAGCAGTTCTTC; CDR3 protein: CASSLSSGGANEQFF
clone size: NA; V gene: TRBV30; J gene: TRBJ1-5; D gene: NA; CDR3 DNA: TGTGCCTGGAGTTTAAGGTCAGGCTATCAGCCCCAGCATTTT; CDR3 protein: CAWSLRSGYQPQHF
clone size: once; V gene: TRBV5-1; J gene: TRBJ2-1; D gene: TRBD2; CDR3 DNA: TGCGCCAGCAGCTCCCGGGGGGGCGGGGACCACAATGAGCAGTTCTTC; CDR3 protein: CASSSRGGGDHNEQFF
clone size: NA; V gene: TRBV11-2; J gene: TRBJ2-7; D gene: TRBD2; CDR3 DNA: TGTGCCAGCAGTTCAACCGGGACTATCTACGAGCAGTACTTC; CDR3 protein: CASSSTGTIYEQYF
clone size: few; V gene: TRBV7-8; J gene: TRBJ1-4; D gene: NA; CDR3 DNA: TGTGCCAGCAGCTCCAGCGGTCGGTATCCTAATGAAAAACTGTTTTTT; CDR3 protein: CASSSSGRYPNEKLFF
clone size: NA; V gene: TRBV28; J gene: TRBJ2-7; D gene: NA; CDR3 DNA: TGTGCCAGCAGTATCCCCTACGGAGAGTACTACGAGCAGTACTTC; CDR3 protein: CASSIPYGEYYEQYF
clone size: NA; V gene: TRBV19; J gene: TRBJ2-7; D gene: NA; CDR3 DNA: TGTGCCAGTAGTACAGGGGCGGGCGCCTACGAGCAGTACTTC; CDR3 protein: CASSTGAGAYEQYF
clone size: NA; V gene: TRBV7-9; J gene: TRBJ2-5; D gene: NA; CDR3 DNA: TGTGCCAGCAACACCGCTCCTCAAGAGACCCAGTACTTC; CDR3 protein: CASNTAPQETQYF
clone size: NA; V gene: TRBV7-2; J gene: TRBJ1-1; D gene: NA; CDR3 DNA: TGTGCCAGCAGGGAAAGTAGGTCGGGTACTGAAGCTTTCTTT; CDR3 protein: CASRESRSGTEAFF
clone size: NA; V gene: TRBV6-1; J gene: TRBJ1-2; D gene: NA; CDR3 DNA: TGTGCCAGCAGTGAGAACAGCAGAACTGGCTATGGCTACACCTTC; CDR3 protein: CASSENSRTGYGYTF
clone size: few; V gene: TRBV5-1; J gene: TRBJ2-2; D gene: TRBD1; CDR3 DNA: TGCGCCAGCAGCCCGGGACAGGGGGACACCGGGGAGCTGTTTTTT; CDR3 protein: CASSPGQGDTGELFF
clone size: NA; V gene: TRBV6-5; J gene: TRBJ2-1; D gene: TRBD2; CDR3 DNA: TGTGCCAGCAAGGCGGGAGTCGGCAACAATGAGCAGTTCTTC; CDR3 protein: CASKAGVGNNEQFF
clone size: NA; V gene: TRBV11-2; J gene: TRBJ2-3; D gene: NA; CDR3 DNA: TGTGCCAGCAGCTCCAGGGGTTGGACAGATACGCAGTATTTT; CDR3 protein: CASSSRGWTDTQYF
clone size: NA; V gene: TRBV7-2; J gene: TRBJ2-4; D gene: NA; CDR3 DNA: TGTGCCAGCAGCCTTGACAGATCTAAAAACATTCAGTACTTC; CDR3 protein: CASSLDRSKNIQYF
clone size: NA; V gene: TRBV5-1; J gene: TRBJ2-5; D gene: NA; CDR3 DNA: TGCGCCAGCAGCTTGGCCCTACCCGAAGAGACCCAGTACTTC; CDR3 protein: CASSLALPEETQYF
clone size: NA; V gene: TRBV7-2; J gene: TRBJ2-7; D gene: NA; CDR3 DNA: TGTGCCAGCAGCAGAGCCCTCAGGGGTCACGAGCAGTACTTC; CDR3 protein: CASSRALRGHEQYF
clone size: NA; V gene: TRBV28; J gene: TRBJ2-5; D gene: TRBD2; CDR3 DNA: TGTGCCAGCAGTTCCCTCCGGCTAGCGGGAGTAGAGACCCAGTACTTC; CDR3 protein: CASSSLRLAGVETQYF
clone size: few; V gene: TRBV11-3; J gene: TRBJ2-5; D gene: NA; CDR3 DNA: TGTGCCAGCAGCTCCCAGTTCAGTCAAGAGACCCAGTACTTC; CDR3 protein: CASSSQFSQETQYF
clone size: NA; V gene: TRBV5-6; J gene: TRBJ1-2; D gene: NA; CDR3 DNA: TGTGCCAGCAGCTTGGAGTCCAGGGTCTATGGCTACACCTTC; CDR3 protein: CASSLESRVYGYTF
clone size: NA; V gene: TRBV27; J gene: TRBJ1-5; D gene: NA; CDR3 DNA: TGTGCCAGCAGGGGGCAAGCAAATCAGCCCCAGCATTTT; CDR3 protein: CASRGQANQPQHF
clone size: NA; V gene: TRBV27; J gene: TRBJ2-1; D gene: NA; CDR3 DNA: TGTGCCAGCAGCCTTGCGGTGGCCACCTACAATGAGCAGTTCTTC; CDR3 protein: CASSLAVATYNEQFF